The sequence of this TCR beta chain was determined in a study of blood T cell repertoires in COVID-19. The overall study: Samples of COVID-19 (acute and convalescent) were obtained from the United States, Italy and Spain. T cells, B-cell-depleted T cells, or PBMCs provided the cDNA or gDNA that served as material.

Unmatched junction bases numbered 7, after V lost 8 bases and J lost 2 bases. Germline-derived CDR1 and CDR2 are MDHEN and SYDVKM. This CDR3 contains 15 residues. Source study methods: Nucleated cell counts were estimated from reference gene primer amplification. Sequencing was performed with immunoSEQ multiplex PCR; in TCRdb, only in-frame clones are kept and a portion is missing. The V and J calls and clone size were taken over from that table, and D and trimming were inferred from the DNA. The table has some 460,000 clones, around 89% seen once. This clonotype originated in a woman aged 25 to 39 with acute or convalescent COVID-19. The chain uses TRBV28 and TRBJ2-3, with TRBD2 matching over 10 bases. The sequenced sample consisted of peripheral blood. The CDR3 sequence: CASGTSGDYTDTQYF. The DNA for the CDR3 is TGTGCCAGCGGTACTAGCGGGGATTACACAGATACGCAGTATTTT.